A selection of T cell receptor beta chains follows, all from one sample in a study of T-cell reconstitution after alpha-beta-depleted transplantation in children. TCRdb called the PCR reads again in MiXCR, with one record for every CDR3 protein. The sample includes about 300,000 distinct CDR3 sequences, around a tenth of them seen just once. The material was PBMCs, obtained before TCRalphabeta/CD19-depleted stem cell transplant. Receptor source: a boy under three years old with acute myeloid leukemia, due to receive a stem cell transplant. Both conserved end residues are part of each CDR3. Fields, in order: CDR3 protein, CDR3 DNA, J gene, clone size, CDR3 length, D gene, V gene. The D gene is left open where the match is weak. Clone sizes are given selectively: once, few, many, or a class where the clone is expanded.

CDR3 protein: CSVLPGLANQETQYF; CDR3 DNA: TGCAGCGTCCTACCGGGACTAGCGAATCAAGAGACCCAGTACTTC; J gene: TRBJ2-5; clone size: many; CDR3 length: 15; D gene: TRBD2; V gene: TRBV29-1
CDR3 protein: CASSLGQGANEKLFF; CDR3 DNA: TGTGCCAGCAGTTTGGGGCAGGGGGCGAATGAAAAACTGTTTTTT; J gene: TRBJ1-4; clone size: many; CDR3 length: 15; D gene: TRBD1; V gene: TRBV28
CDR3 protein: CASSTRGGGQPQHF; CDR3 DNA: TGTGCCAGCAGTACCCGTGGGGGGGGTCAGCCCCAGCATTTT; J gene: TRBJ1-5; clone size: many; CDR3 length: 14; D gene: .; V gene: TRBV6-1
CDR3 protein: CASSLLGEGETQYF; CDR3 DNA: TGTGCCAGCAGCTTATTAGGGGAGGGAGAGACCCAGTACTTC; J gene: TRBJ2-5; clone size: many; CDR3 length: 14; D gene: TRBD2; V gene: TRBV7-3
CDR3 protein: CASSPGTGEYTYEQYF; CDR3 DNA: TGTGCCAGCAGCCCCGGGACAGGGGAATATACCTACGAGCAGTACTTC; J gene: TRBJ2-7; clone size: .; CDR3 length: 16; D gene: TRBD1; V gene: TRBV12-3/TRBV12-4
CDR3 protein: CASSWDSKGYEQYF; CDR3 DNA: TGCGCCAGCAGCTGGGACAGCAAAGGCTACGAGCAGTACTTC; J gene: TRBJ2-7; clone size: medium-sized; CDR3 length: 14; D gene: TRBD1; V gene: TRBV5-1
CDR3 protein: CASSFRISQSMNTEAFF; CDR3 DNA: TGTGCCAGCAGTTTCCGGATCAGTCAATCTATGAACACTGAAGCTTTCTTT; J gene: TRBJ1-1; clone size: many; CDR3 length: 17; D gene: .; V gene: TRBV6-2/TRBV6-3
CDR3 protein: CASSFGNPPSYEQYF; CDR3 DNA: TGTGCCAGTAGTTTCGGGAACCCACCCTCCTACGAGCAGTACTTC; J gene: TRBJ2-7; clone size: .; CDR3 length: 15; D gene: .; V gene: TRBV19
CDR3 protein: CASSLSASGIGTDTQYF; CDR3 DNA: TGTGCCAGCAGTTTATCGGCTAGCGGGATAGGCACAGATACGCAGTATTTT; J gene: TRBJ2-3; clone size: many; CDR3 length: 17; D gene: TRBD2; V gene: TRBV28
CDR3 protein: CASSQGLRNNEQFF; CDR3 DNA: TGCGCCAGCAGCCAGGGACTACGAAACAATGAGCAGTTCTTC; J gene: TRBJ2-1; clone size: many; CDR3 length: 14; D gene: TRBD2; V gene: TRBV4-1
CDR3 protein: CASSPRQGSTEAFF; CDR3 DNA: TGTGCCAGCAGCCCCCGACAGGGAAGTACTGAAGCTTTCTTT; J gene: TRBJ1-1; clone size: many; CDR3 length: 14; D gene: TRBD1; V gene: TRBV7-9
CDR3 protein: CASSYAGTGRGYEQYF; CDR3 DNA: TGTGCCAGCAGTTACGCCGGGACAGGGAGAGGCTACGAGCAGTACTTC; J gene: TRBJ2-7; clone size: .; CDR3 length: 16; D gene: TRBD1; V gene: TRBV6-5
CDR3 protein: CASSLAGLEETQYF; CDR3 DNA: TGTGCCAGCAGCTTAGCAGGACTTGAAGAGACCCAGTACTTC; J gene: TRBJ2-5; clone size: many; CDR3 length: 14; D gene: .; V gene: TRBV7-2
CDR3 protein: CASSRQGAGEAFF; CDR3 DNA: TGTGCCAGTTCCAGACAGGGGGCTGGTGAAGCTTTCTTT; J gene: TRBJ1-1; clone size: .; CDR3 length: 13; D gene: TRBD1; V gene: TRBV19
CDR3 protein: CSATRSTGDVMNTEAFF; CDR3 DNA: TGCAGTGCTACTAGAAGCACAGGGGACGTAATGAACACTGAAGCTTTCTTT; J gene: TRBJ1-1; clone size: many; CDR3 length: 17; D gene: TRBD1; V gene: TRBV20-1
CDR3 protein: CASGTPPTSVGDEQFF; CDR3 DNA: TGTGCCAGCGGGACTCCACCTACTAGCGTGGGCGATGAGCAGTTCTTC; J gene: TRBJ2-1; clone size: .; CDR3 length: 16; D gene: TRBD2; V gene: TRBV6-1
CDR3 protein: CASSLGPGLAINEQFF; CDR3 DNA: TGTGCCAGCAGTTTGGGGCCGGGACTAGCAATCAATGAGCAGTTCTTC; J gene: TRBJ2-1; clone size: .; CDR3 length: 16; D gene: TRBD2; V gene: TRBV12-3/TRBV12-4
CDR3 protein: CASTPGGVADHEQFF; CDR3 DNA: TGTGCCAGCACCCCCGGAGGGGTAGCCGACCATGAGCAGTTCTTC; J gene: TRBJ2-1; clone size: many; CDR3 length: 15; D gene: .; V gene: TRBV7-8
CDR3 protein: CASSPTGGRNEKLFF; CDR3 DNA: TGTGCCAGCAGTCCCACAGGGGGCAGGAATGAAAAACTGTTTTTT; J gene: TRBJ1-4; clone size: .; CDR3 length: 15; D gene: TRBD1; V gene: TRBV27
CDR3 protein: CSAREDRLRNEKLFF; CDR3 DNA: TGCAGTGCCAGAGAGGACAGGCTTCGAAATGAAAAACTGTTTTTT; J gene: TRBJ1-4; clone size: many; CDR3 length: 15; D gene: TRBD1; V gene: TRBV20-1
CDR3 protein: CASSWPGQGNSPLHF; CDR3 DNA: TGTGCCAGCAGTTGGCCGGGACAGGGAAATTCACCCCTCCACTTT; J gene: TRBJ1-6; clone size: many; CDR3 length: 15; D gene: TRBD1; V gene: TRBV6-5
CDR3 protein: CSVEVGRDTQYF; CDR3 DNA: TGCAGCGTTGAAGTCGGGAGGGATACGCAGTATTTT; J gene: TRBJ2-3; clone size: many; CDR3 length: 12; D gene: TRBD2; V gene: TRBV29-1
CDR3 protein: CASSLDAWWGGTEAFF; CDR3 DNA: TGTGCCAGCAGTTTAGATGCATGGTGGGGGGGCACTGAAGCTTTCTTT; J gene: TRBJ1-1; clone size: many; CDR3 length: 16; D gene: .; V gene: TRBV12-3/TRBV12-4
CDR3 protein: CASSSGTTEAFF; CDR3 DNA: TGTGCCAGCAGCTCAGGGACCACTGAAGCTTTCTTT; J gene: TRBJ1-1; clone size: many; CDR3 length: 12; D gene: .; V gene: TRBV7-9
CDR3 protein: CASSLVGRGLGKNIQYF; CDR3 DNA: TGTGCCAGCAGTTTAGTGGGGAGGGGGCTGGGAAAAAACATTCAGTACTTC; J gene: TRBJ2-4; clone size: many; CDR3 length: 17; D gene: .; V gene: TRBV12-3/TRBV12-4
CDR3 protein: CASSSIQGNEKLFF; CDR3 DNA: TGTGCCAGCAGTTCGATCCAAGGCAATGAAAAACTGTTTTTT; J gene: TRBJ1-4; clone size: many; CDR3 length: 14; D gene: .; V gene: TRBV12-3/TRBV12-4
CDR3 protein: CAISARQGTGNTIYF; CDR3 DNA: TGTGCCATCAGTGCCCGACAGGGGACCGGAAACACCATATATTTT; J gene: TRBJ1-3; clone size: many; CDR3 length: 15; D gene: TRBD1; V gene: TRBV10-3
CDR3 protein: CSAPQGYSNQPQHF; CDR3 DNA: TGCAGTGCTCCTCAGGGCTATAGCAATCAGCCCCAGCATTTT; J gene: TRBJ1-5; clone size: many; CDR3 length: 14; D gene: .; V gene: TRBV20-1
CDR3 protein: CASSLSSTGGRNSPLHF; CDR3 DNA: TGTGCCAGCAGTTTATCTTCGACAGGGGGGAGAAATTCACCCCTCCACTTT; J gene: TRBJ1-6; clone size: few; CDR3 length: 17; D gene: TRBD1; V gene: TRBV12-3/TRBV12-4
CDR3 protein: CASSSWTSYTGELFF; CDR3 DNA: TGTGCCAGCAGCTCGTGGACTTCGTACACCGGGGAGCTGTTTTTT; J gene: TRBJ2-2; clone size: many; CDR3 length: 15; D gene: .; V gene: TRBV7-9
CDR3 protein: CASSLGTVWETQYF; CDR3 DNA: TGCGCCAGCAGCTTGGGGACAGTCTGGGAGACCCAGTACTTC; J gene: TRBJ2-5; clone size: many; CDR3 length: 14; D gene: .; V gene: TRBV5-1
CDR3 protein: CASSSPKQGGEKLFF; CDR3 DNA: TGTGCCAGCAGCTCCCCCAAACAGGGAGGCGAAAAACTGTTTTTT; J gene: TRBJ1-4; clone size: many; CDR3 length: 15; D gene: .; V gene: TRBV7-9
CDR3 protein: CASSLNQPQHF; CDR3 DNA: TGTGCCAGCAGTTTAAATCAGCCCCAGCATTTT; J gene: TRBJ1-5; clone size: many; CDR3 length: 11; D gene: .; V gene: TRBV28
CDR3 protein: CASSLGGGTLYEQYF; CDR3 DNA: TGTGCCAGCAGCTTAGGAGGAGGGACCCTCTACGAGCAGTACTTC; J gene: TRBJ2-7; clone size: few; CDR3 length: 15; D gene: .; V gene: TRBV11-2
CDR3 protein: CASSGEASTDTQYF; CDR3 DNA: TGTGCCAGCAGCGGAGAGGCTAGCACAGATACGCAGTATTTT; J gene: TRBJ2-3; clone size: many; CDR3 length: 14; D gene: .; V gene: TRBV7-9
CDR3 protein: CASSPRGTGYYGYTF; CDR3 DNA: TGTGCCAGCTCACCACGCGGGACAGGGTACTATGGCTACACCTTC; J gene: TRBJ1-2; clone size: .; CDR3 length: 15; D gene: TRBD1; V gene: TRBV18
CDR3 protein: CASSPGTGEQYF; CDR3 DNA: TGCGCCAGCAGCCCCGGGACAGGGGAGCAGTACTTC; J gene: TRBJ2-7; clone size: many; CDR3 length: 12; D gene: TRBD1; V gene: TRBV5-1
CDR3 protein: CSVMTSGRLNEQYF; CDR3 DNA: TGCAGCGTGATGACTAGCGGGAGGTTGAACGAGCAGTACTTC; J gene: TRBJ2-7; clone size: many; CDR3 length: 14; D gene: TRBD2; V gene: TRBV29-1
CDR3 protein: CAILGLAWADTQYF; CDR3 DNA: TGCGCCATCCTGGGACTAGCGTGGGCAGATACGCAGTATTTT; J gene: TRBJ2-3; clone size: .; CDR3 length: 14; D gene: TRBD2; V gene: TRBV5-1
CDR3 protein: CATSDKDRRSTGELFF; CDR3 DNA: TGTGCCACCAGTGACAAGGACAGGCGGAGCACCGGGGAGCTGTTTTTT; J gene: TRBJ2-2; clone size: many; CDR3 length: 16; D gene: TRBD1; V gene: TRBV24-1
CDR3 protein: CASNLAGDNYNEQFF; CDR3 DNA: TGTGCCAGCAACCTAGCGGGAGACAACTACAATGAGCAGTTCTTC; J gene: TRBJ2-1; clone size: many; CDR3 length: 15; D gene: TRBD2; V gene: TRBV25-1
CDR3 protein: CASSLRTPTSGRIYEQYF; CDR3 DNA: TGTGCCAGCAGTTTAAGGACACCAACTAGTGGGAGGATCTACGAGCAGTACTTC; J gene: TRBJ2-7; clone size: many; CDR3 length: 18; D gene: .; V gene: TRBV27
CDR3 protein: CSANYRTGLRDNEQFF; CDR3 DNA: TGCAGTGCTAACTATCGGACAGGCCTGCGGGACAATGAGCAGTTCTTC; J gene: TRBJ2-1; clone size: .; CDR3 length: 16; D gene: TRBD1; V gene: TRBV20-1
CDR3 protein: CASSLLPPGQGTYEQYF; CDR3 DNA: TGTGCCAGCAGCCTACTCCCTCCGGGACAGGGGACCTACGAGCAGTACTTC; J gene: TRBJ2-7; clone size: .; CDR3 length: 17; D gene: TRBD1; V gene: TRBV27
CDR3 protein: CASSFGTSGYQETQYF; CDR3 DNA: TGTGCCAGCAGCTTTGGGACTAGCGGGTACCAAGAGACCCAGTACTTC; J gene: TRBJ2-5; clone size: many; CDR3 length: 16; D gene: TRBD2; V gene: TRBV7-6
CDR3 protein: CASSLAGTRRNNEQFF; CDR3 DNA: TGTGCCAGCAGCTTGGCCGGGACTAGACGAAACAATGAGCAGTTCTTC; J gene: TRBJ2-1; clone size: many; CDR3 length: 16; D gene: TRBD2; V gene: TRBV5-6
CDR3 protein: CASSQDYLAGRYEQYF; CDR3 DNA: TGCGCCAGCAGCCAGGATTACTTGGCGGGAAGGTACGAGCAGTACTTC; J gene: TRBJ2-7; clone size: many; CDR3 length: 16; D gene: .; V gene: TRBV4-3
CDR3 protein: CSVEETSGYEQYF; CDR3 DNA: TGCAGCGTTGAGGAGACTAGCGGATACGAGCAGTACTTC; J gene: TRBJ2-7; clone size: many; CDR3 length: 13; D gene: TRBD2; V gene: TRBV29-1
CDR3 protein: CASSIVVAGAGEQYF; CDR3 DNA: TGTGCCAGTAGTATTGTGGTAGCGGGGGCAGGAGAGCAGTACTTC; J gene: TRBJ2-7; clone size: .; CDR3 length: 15; D gene: TRBD2; V gene: TRBV19
CDR3 protein: CASYSGGETQYF; CDR3 DNA: TGTGCCAGCTATAGCGGGGGAGAGACCCAGTACTTC; J gene: TRBJ2-5; clone size: many; CDR3 length: 12; D gene: TRBD2; V gene: TRBV6-5
CDR3 protein: CAVSGTDVTEAFF; CDR3 DNA: TGTGCCGTGTCCGGGACAGATGTCACTGAAGCTTTCTTT; J gene: TRBJ1-1; clone size: many; CDR3 length: 13; D gene: TRBD1; V gene: TRBV10-3
CDR3 protein: CAIKGQANIQYF; CDR3 DNA: TGTGCCATCAAAGGACAGGCTAACATTCAGTACTTC; J gene: TRBJ2-4; clone size: many; CDR3 length: 12; D gene: TRBD1; V gene: TRBV10-3
CDR3 protein: CASSFLGGFNQPQHF; CDR3 DNA: TGTGCCAGCAGCTTCTTGGGGGGGTTCAATCAGCCCCAGCATTTT; J gene: TRBJ1-5; clone size: many; CDR3 length: 15; D gene: .; V gene: TRBV7-2
CDR3 protein: CASSRSGKGSYEQYF; CDR3 DNA: TGTGCCAGCAGCCGTAGCGGGAAAGGCTCCTACGAGCAGTACTTC; J gene: TRBJ2-7; clone size: many; CDR3 length: 15; D gene: TRBD2; V gene: TRBV9
CDR3 protein: CSADDRNTGELFF; CDR3 DNA: TGCAGTGCAGACGACAGAAACACCGGGGAGCTGTTTTTT; J gene: TRBJ2-2; clone size: many; CDR3 length: 13; D gene: .; V gene: TRBV20-1